The table lists the clone carrying this T cell receptor (beta chain) with many counts. The data were taken from a study of T cells in Graves' hyperthyroidism and ophthalmopathy. What was amplified from RNA transcripts were TCR beta CDR3 regions. Carried out on the TCR CDR3, a first-round RT-PCR used the HTBI primer set. TCRdb reanalysed the multiplex PCR reads using MiXCR and keeps one entry per CDR3 protein. The sample carries 300,000 to 450,000 distinct CDR3 sequences, more than 15% recorded once. Per germline, CDR1 DFQATT and CDR2 SNEGSKA (reference sequence). With V trimmed by 5 bases and J by 5 bases, 10 bases remained unmatched. The length of the CDR3 is 16 residues. Newly diagnosed hyperthyroidism patients aged 18 to 65 years had disease lasting under 2 months.

The genes are TRBV20-1 and TRBJ2-5, with 14 bases that match TRBD2. This receptor was taken from a young woman with Graves' hyperthyroidism that later progressed to Graves' ophthalmopathy. The sequenced sample consisted of blood. CDR3 nucleotides: TGCAGTGCTCCCCGGACTAGCGGGAGGAAAGGGGAGACCCAGTACTTC. Translating gives CSAPRTSGRKGETQYF.